One and the same sample provided the 27 T cell receptor beta chains below, sequenced in a study of naive and memory T cell subsets. Broader study findings: A few larger clonotypes appeared in naive repertoires, especially CD8, possibly memory cells re-expressing CD45RA.

Two oligonucleotides, mixed equimolar, formed the beta constant-region primer covering TRBC1 and TRBC2. Nested alpha and beta constant-region primers with the SP2 primer drove four PCR rounds on ligated cDNA. TCRdb called the UMI-ligation and nested PCR reads again in MiXCR, with one record for every CDR3 protein. The sample shows 140,000 to 150,000 distinct CDR3 sequences, about 23% of them seen only once. These receptors have no known antigen. Sequencing was done on a sample of naive CD4+ T cells from blood. These receptors were taken from a human donor in good health.

This clonotype showed up just a few times. V is TRBV6-5 and J is TRBJ2-2; 9 bases line up with TRBD1. Per the germline V gene, CDR1 is MNHEY and CDR2 is SVGAGI. The ends lost 6 bases at V and 6 bases at J; junction bases unmatched: 8. The CDR3 spans 15 residues. CDR3 sequence: CASRRDRALAGELFF. CDR3 DNA: TGTGCCAGCAGAAGGGACAGGGCGTTGGCCGGGGAGCTGTTTTTT.

The chain is built from TRBV3-1 and TRBJ2-5; 10 bases match TRBD2. CDR3 length: 16 residues. With 4 bases clipped from V and 4 bases from J, the junction kept 9 bases outside the gene matches. Germline V gene sequence: CDR1 LGHDT, CDR2 YNNKEL (reference sequence). For the CDR3, the DNA is TGTGCCAGCAGCCGAAGGAGCGGGAGGGCCTCAGAGACCCAGTACTTC. Encoded protein: CASSRRSGRASETQYF.

The table lists this clonotype with a few counts. The rearrangement links TRBV6-6 to TRBJ2-2, with 8 bases that match TRBD2. The CDR3 runs to 15 residues. Trimming cost V 1 base and J 10 bases; bases outside gene matches: 8. Germline values: CDR1 MNHNY, CDR2 SVGAGI (reference sequence). CDR3 nucleotide sequence: TGTGCCAGCAGTTACTTTGTAGGAGCGGGAGAGGAGCTGTTTTTT. The encoded protein is CASSYFVGAGEELFF.

The chain carries TRBV7-2 and TRBJ1-6, with a tentative D call TRBD1 (5 bases). The CDR3 loop spans 14 amino acids. The germline V gene has CDR1 SGHTA and CDR2 FQGNSA. The ends were cut back, 5 bases at V and 10 bases at J, with 15 bases in the middle. CDR3: CASSRDSPNSPLHF. Written as DNA, the CDR3 is TGTGCCAGCAGCCGCGACAGTCCGAACTCACCCCTCCACTTT.

A few counts support this clonotype. V gene TRBV12-3 or TRBV12-4 combines with J gene TRBJ1-2; 9 nucleotides align to TRBD1. The ends lost 4 bases at V and 7 bases at J; junction bases unmatched: 16. The CDR3 covers 17 residues. Written as DNA, the CDR3 is TGTGCCAGCAGTTCCTTAGACGGGACAGGGTTTGGCCGTGGCTACACCTTC. It encodes CASSSLDGTGFGRGYTF.

The chain uses TRBV20-1 and TRBJ1-4; D call uncertain. V lost 0 bases to trimming and J lost 5 bases, with 10 bases between them. From germline, CDR1 is DFQATT and CDR2 SNEGSKA (reference sequence). The CDR3 sequence is 14 residues long. The CDR3 sequence is CSARDLWENEKLFF. The CDR3 DNA follows: TGCAGTGCTAGAGATCTGTGGGAGAATGAAAAACTGTTTTTT.

The rearrangement uses TRBV27 and TRBJ1-3, with D possibly TRBD1 on 5 matching bases. This CDR3 contains 13 residues. Germline V CDR1 and CDR2: MNHEY, SMNVEV (reference sequence). Trimming cost V 8 bases and J 1 base, with 9 bases left between them. In DNA, the CDR3 is TGTGCCAGCTCCAGGACATCTGGAAACACCATATATTTT. Protein sequence: CASSRTSGNTIYF.

This clonotype has just one count. The chain uses TRBV9 and TRBJ2-3; D ambiguous. This CDR3 contains 15 residues. CDR1 SGDLS and CDR2 YYNGEE come from the germline V gene. V lost 0 bases and J lost 0, with 8 bases in between. CDR3 DNA: TGTGCCAGCAGCGTAGGGCGGCCTAGCACAGATACGCAGTATTTT. Translating gives CASSVGRPSTDTQYF. The variable domain in full, with the rest retrieved from reference TRBV9 and TRBJ2-3, is DSGVTQTPKHLITATGQRVTLRCSPRSGDLSVYWYQQSLDQGLQFLIQYYNGEERAKGNILERFSAQQFPDLHSELNLSSLELGDSALYFCASSVGRPSTDTQYFGPGTRLTVL.

V is TRBV5-1 and J is TRBJ2-7; 8 nucleotides line up with TRBD2. CDR3 size: 13 residues. CDR1 is SGHRS, CDR2 YFSETQ, per germline. J was trimmed by 7 bases and V by 5 bases; bases with no gene match: 8. The CDR3 protein is CASRSGSIGEQYF. In DNA, the CDR3 is TGCGCCAGCAGGAGCGGGAGCATCGGGGAGCAGTACTTC.

A few counts support this clonotype. The chain recombines TRBV6-2 or TRBV6-3 with TRBJ1-1; no clear D gene. V dropped 7 bases and J dropped 5 bases, with 14 bases sitting between them. The CDR3 has 13 residues. CDR1 and CDR2 (germline): MNHEY, SVGEGT. As DNA, the CDR3 is TGTGCCAGCATTCCACTCAGCGGGACTGAAGCTTTCTTT. Its protein product is CASIPLSGTEAFF.

This chain uses TRBV24-1 with TRBJ2-1, with TRBD2 matching 7 bases. Germline V CDR1 and CDR2: KGHDR, SFDVKD. The CDR3 spans 15 residues. Trimming removed 6 bases from V and 3 bases from J; junction bases left unmatched: 7. The DNA of the CDR3 is TGTGCCACCAGTCCCAGGGAGGGAATCTACAATGAGCAGTTCTTC. Its translation is CATSPREGIYNEQFF.

The sample holds a few counts of this clonotype. This rearrangement joins TRBV2 to TRBJ2-7; 11 bases map to TRBD2. The J segment lost 11 bases and the V segment lost 5 bases, leaving 5 bases of the junction unmatched. The CDR3 contains 12 residues. Germline CDR1 SNHLY, CDR2 FYNNEI. The CDR3: CASSLLAGAKYF. The CDR3 DNA reads TGTGCCAGCAGTTTACTAGCGGGAGCGAAGTACTTC.

This chain connects TRBV20-1 to TRBJ1-6; unclear D gene. Germline values: CDR1 DFQATT, CDR2 SNEGSKA (reference sequence). CDR3 length: 14 amino acids. Trimming took off 4 bases at V and 7 bases at J, with 14 bases between the two ends. The CDR3 protein is CSATGREGNSPLHF. The CDR3 DNA is TGCAGTGCTACCGGCCGGGAGGGAAATTCACCCCTCCACTTT.

The chain has TRBV20-1 and TRBJ2-1; the D gene is possibly TRBD2 (5 bases). V was pared by 5 bases and J by 5 bases, with 16 bases between. The germline gives CDR1 DFQATT, CDR2 SNEGSKA (reference sequence). This CDR3 region has 14 residues. Here the CDR3 DNA reads TGCAGTGCTGACCTTAGGACTGCCAACAATGAGCAGTTCTTC. This encodes CSADLRTANNEQFF.

The chain carries TRBV24-1 and TRBJ2-1; 8 bases fit TRBD2. The CDR3 has 16 amino acids. CDR1 and CDR2 from the germline V gene are KGHDR and SFDVKD. The ends lost 0 bases at V and 7 bases at J; junction bases unmatched: 7. The CDR3 nucleotides are TGTGCCACCAGTGATTTGGGGACGGGAGGGCCAAATGAGCAGTTCTTC. Translating gives CATSDLGTGGPNEQFF.

Details on this clonotype: Possible read error: a much larger clone is one base away. The V call is TRBV28, the J call TRBJ2-3; 7 nucleotides agree with TRBD1. V lost 7 bases and J lost 10; bases outside the gene matches: 23. CDR1 MDHEN and CDR2 SYDVKM come from the germline V gene. This CDR3 has 17 residues. CDR3 coding DNA: TGTGCCAGCATGAACTTAAGGGGGCAGTCGTCCCGCGGTGCGCAGTATTTT. It encodes CASMNLRGQSSRGAQYF.

The rearrangement links TRBV6-5 to TRBJ1-3; tentatively, D is TRBD1 (6 bases). With 4 bases removed from V and 1 base from J, the gap between germline ends came to 11 bases. This CDR3 has 15 residues. Germline values: CDR1 MNHEY, CDR2 SVGAGI. The CDR3 bases are TGTGCCAGCAGTTTCCAGGGACAATCTGGAAACACCATATATTTT. This sequence encodes CASSFQGQSGNTIYF.

The V call is TRBV12-3 or TRBV12-4, the J call TRBJ1-5, with D possibly TRBD1 on 5 matching bases. Trimming shortened V by 2 bases and J by 9 bases, and 17 bases separated the two germline ends. This CDR3 region has 15 residues. CDR3 loop: CASSLLAGGRGPQHF. The CDR3 coding sequence is TGTGCCAGCAGTTTACTGGCGGGGGGAAGAGGGCCCCAGCATTTT.

The sample holds a few counts of this clonotype. The J gene is TRBJ1-2, the V gene TRBV15; D unresolved. Deletions cut 0 bases from V and 5 bases from J, with 4 bases between. The CDR3 has 12 amino acids. Germline V gene lookup returns CDR1 LNHNV and CDR2 YYDKDF (reference sequence). CDR3 in amino acids: CATSRDRYGYTF. As DNA, the CDR3 is TGTGCCACCAGCAGAGATCGGTATGGCTACACCTTC.

This clonotype was recorded many times. V gene TRBV11-1 combines with J gene TRBJ2-7, with 7 bases identical to TRBD1. This CDR3 comprises 15 residues. V shed 0 bases, J shed 2 bases, and the junction held 4 bases outside the gene matches. Germline CDR1 reads SGHAT; CDR2 reads FQDESV (reference sequence). CDR3 nucleotide sequence: TGTGCCAGCAGCTTAGCTTGGCAGGGGGCCTACGAGCAGTACTTC. Protein sequence: CASSLAWQGAYEQYF.

The V and J genes are TRBV7-9 and TRBJ1-1; 8 nucleotides match TRBD1. Trimming at V came to 5 bases and at J to 0 bases, leaving 5 bases not matched to a gene. Germline CDR1 reads SEHNR; CDR2 reads FQNEAQ (reference sequence). This CDR3 has 15 residues. CDR3 amino acids: CASSRQGTMNTEAFF. The CDR3 DNA is TGTGCCAGCAGCCGACAGGGGACGATGAACACTGAAGCTTTCTTT.

This clonotype was detected only once. This sequence joins TRBV18 and TRBJ2-7; D is unclear. The germline V gene encodes CDR1 KGHSH and CDR2 LQKENI. V shed 3 bases and J shed 0 bases, with 12 bases lying between them. The CDR3 runs 15 residues. The CDR3 loop reads CASSPRADFSYEQYF. In nucleotides, the CDR3 is TGTGCCAGCTCACCCCGGGCAGATTTCTCCTACGAGCAGTACTTC.

Only a few counts were recorded for this clonotype. V is TRBV7-8 and J is TRBJ2-7; the D gene is possibly TRBD1 (5 bases). In germline, CDR1 is SGHVS, CDR2 FQNEAQ. The CDR3 length is 16 residues. V dropped 1 base and J dropped 2 bases, with 15 bases sitting between them. The CDR3 DNA sequence: TGTGCCAGCAGCTTAGAGGACACGACTCCTACCTACGAGCAGTACTTC. Protein product: CASSLEDTTPTYEQYF.

The chain couples TRBV20-1 to TRBJ2-1, with TRBD2 as a possible D gene (6 bases). Trimming stripped 5 bases from V and 8 bases from J, with 22 bases between. CDR1 DFQATT and CDR2 SNEGSKA come from the germline V gene (reference sequence). The CDR3 has 15 amino acids. The CDR3 DNA follows: TGCAGTGCTTCCCGAAAAAGCGGGTTACAGGATGAGCAGTTCTTC. It specifies CSASRKSGLQDEQFF.

The J gene is TRBJ2-1, the V gene TRBV2, with D unresolved. The CDR3 has 11 residues. Germline loops: CDR1 SNHLY, CDR2 FYNNEI. V shed 4 bases and J shed 7 bases, with 5 bases lying between them. CDR3 sequence reads: CASSVVNEQFF. The CDR3 DNA follows: TGTGCCAGCAGTGTGGTAAATGAGCAGTTCTTC.

CDR3 coding DNA: TGTGCCAGCAGTAAAATACAGGGGATAGCTAACGAGCAGTACTTC. Its translation is CASSKIQGIANEQYF. The chain couples TRBV6-5 to TRBJ2-7; the match to TRBD1 covers 7 bases. The CDR3 runs to 15 residues. Germline CDR1 reads MNHEY; CDR2 reads SVGAGI. Trimming removed 5 bases from V and 5 bases from J; junction bases left unmatched: 12.

This clonotype came up once. V and J are TRBV6-6 and TRBJ1-1; 7 positions agree with TRBD1. The CDR3 contains 14 residues. Germline-derived CDR1 and CDR2 are MNHNY and SVGAGI (reference sequence). The J segment lost 5 bases and the V segment lost 6 bases, leaving 9 bases of the junction unmatched. CDR3 bases: TGTGCCAGCAGCTCTGTACAGGGGAGGACTGAAGCTTTCTTT. This encodes CASSSVQGRTEAFF.